These 28 T cell receptor beta chains were sequenced from one sample in a study of blood T cell repertoires in COVID-19. Here immunoSEQ multiplex PCR was the method, and the copy in TCRdb shows in-frame clones only, minus some. The sample shows tens of thousands of clones, over 55% of them seen only once. The sample taken for sequencing was peripheral blood. The receptors were sampled from a woman aged 70-85 years with COVID-19, enrolled during active disease.

In its sample, this clone was seen a few times. The chain combines TRBV7-9 with TRBJ1-1, with D uncertain. This CDR3 has 13 amino acids. Trimming took 3 bases from V and 7 from J, leaving 12 bases between them. Germline loops: CDR1 SEHNR, CDR2 FQNEAQ (reference sequence). The CDR3 bases are TGTGCCAGCAGCTTTATGGGCAGGCGTGAAGCTTTCTTT. Translating it yields CASSFMGRREAFF. The complete variable domain, with remaining parts taken from reference TRBV7-9 and TRBJ1-1, reads DTGVSQNPRHKITKRGQNVTFRCDPISEHNRLYWYRQTLGQGPEFLTYFQNEAQLEKSRLLSDRFSAERPKGSFSTLEIQRTEQGDSAMYLCASSFMGRREAFFGQGTRLTVV.

This clone was seen only a few times. The chain is built from TRBV7-3 and TRBJ1-1; D is undetermined. Germline V gene sequence: CDR1 SGHTA, CDR2 FQGTGA. V was cut by 5 bases and J by 4 bases, with 17 bases left in between. The CDR3 covers 15 residues. CDR3 sequence: CASSRARSVATEAFF. The CDR3 DNA is TGTGCCAGCAGCCGCGCGCGTAGTGTTGCCACTGAAGCTTTCTTT.

This clone is labeled medium-sized (0.01 to 0.1%). The chain links TRBV2 to TRBJ1-5; the match to TRBD1 covers 7 bases. Germline CDR1 SNHLY, CDR2 FYNNEI. V dropped 5 bases and J dropped 5; count of bases not matched to a gene: 6. The CDR3 loop spans 14 amino acids. CDR3 residues: CASSRQGGDQPQHF. For the CDR3, the DNA is TGTGCCAGCAGTCGACAGGGTGGCGATCAGCCCCAGCATTTT.

This sequence joins TRBV25-1 and TRBJ1-2; no firm D call. The CDR3 has 14 residues. V lost 0 bases to trimming and J lost 8 bases, with 13 bases between them. The V gene's germline CDR1 is MGHDK and CDR2 SYGVNS. This chain's CDR3 is CASSEYTHLGGYTF. The DNA of the CDR3 is TGTGCCAGCAGTGAATATACACACCTCGGGGGCTACACCTTC.

The rearrangement uses TRBV29-1 and TRBJ2-2; D may be TRBD1 (6 bases). This CDR3 is 14 amino acids long. Germline assignment: CDR1 SQVTM and CDR2 ANQGSEA. Trimming took off 4 bases at V and 0 bases at J, with 9 bases between the two ends. The CDR3, as DNA: TGCAGCGTTGCGGACAGAGCGAACACCGGGGAGCTGTTTTTT. Protein: CSVADRANTGELFF.

Judged by abundance, this clone is medium-sized. V and J are TRBV6-4 and TRBJ2-3; 12 bases fit TRBD2. Germline V gene lookup returns CDR1 MRHNA and CDR2 SNTAGT. Unmatched junction bases numbered 7, after V lost 9 bases and J lost 3 bases. The CDR3 spans 15 residues. The CDR3 reads CASSPLAGGTDTQYF. The CDR3 DNA sequence: TGTGCCAGTTCCCCACTAGCGGGGGGAACAGATACGCAGTATTTT.

This chain connects TRBV18 to TRBJ1-3; 8 bases line up with TRBD1. The junction had 5 bases not matched to a gene; V was cut back by 0 bases and J by 4 bases. Germline-derived CDR1 and CDR2 are KGHSH and LQKENI. The CDR3 runs to 16 residues. CDR3 amino acids: CASSPPMGTGGNTIYF. The CDR3, as DNA: TGTGCCAGCTCACCACCTATGGGGACAGGAGGAAACACCATATATTTT.

The CDR3 DNA reads as TGTGCCAGCAGCCTCTCCCTCTGGACTAGCGGGAGGGGGTACCAAGAGACCCAGTACTTC. It is translated as CASSLSLWTSGRGYQETQYF. V usage is TRBV6-2 or TRBV6-3 and J usage is TRBJ2-5; TRBD2 matches at 15 bases. CDR3 length: 20 amino acids. The V gene's germline CDR1 is MNHEY and CDR2 SVGEGT. The J segment lost 0 bases and the V segment lost 6 bases, leaving 14 bases of the junction unmatched.

This clone was found once. J is TRBJ2-1 and V is TRBV5-1, with D possibly TRBD1 on 5 matching bases. Germline loops: CDR1 SGHRS, CDR2 YFSETQ. With 0 bases removed from V and 4 bases from J, the gap between germline ends came to 5 bases. The CDR3 is 13 amino acids. The chain's CDR3 is CASSLGQYNEQFF. The DNA of the CDR3 is TGCGCCAGCAGCTTGGGACAGTACAATGAGCAGTTCTTC.

The chain employs TRBV6-1 and TRBJ2-2; 14 nucleotides align to TRBD2. This CDR3 region has 18 residues. Germline CDR1 MNHNS, CDR2 SASEGT. The V gene end was trimmed by 2 bases and the J gene end by 3 bases; junction bases not matched to a gene: 5. This CDR3 is CASSEPGTSGGYTGELFF. CDR3 nucleotides: TGTGCCAGCAGTGAACCCGGGACTAGCGGGGGATACACCGGGGAGCTGTTTTTT.

The V gene is TRBV1, the J gene TRBJ2-7; the table's D call TRBD2 went unverified against the DNA. TRBV1 is deemed a pseudogene. The CDR3 is made up of 16 amino acids. Here the CDR3 DNA reads TGCACCAGCAGCCAAGATAACCAGCGGGAAAACTACGAGCAGTACGTC. It encodes CTSSQDNQRENYEQYV.

The chain carries TRBV11-3 and TRBJ2-1, with TRBD2 as a possible D gene (6 bases). The CDR3 has 15 residues. CDR1 is SGHNT, CDR2 YENEEA, per germline. The V gene lost 5 bases and the J gene lost 6 bases, with 17 bases spanning the gap. CDR3 sequence: CASSPRSSGSNEQFF. The CDR3 region has the DNA TGTGCCAGCAGCCCCCGCAGTAGCGGAAGCAATGAGCAGTTCTTC.

This CDR3 is CASIGRQGTNEQFF. CDR3 sequence (DNA): TGTGCCAGCATCGGGAGACAGGGCACCAATGAGCAGTTCTTC. The chain joins TRBV28 to TRBJ2-1; D possibly corresponds to TRBD1 (7 bases). Per the germline V gene, CDR1 is MDHEN and CDR2 is SYDVKM. The CDR3 is made up of 14 amino acids. Trimming took off 7 bases at V and 6 bases at J, with 16 bases between the two ends. Full variable domain (remainder filled in from reference TRBV28 and TRBJ2-1): DVKVTQSSRYLVKRTGEKVFLECVQDMDHENMFWYRQDPGLGLRLIYFSYDVKMKEKGDIPEGYSVSREKKERFSLILESASTNQTSMYLCASIGRQGTNEQFFGPGTRLTVL.

The rearrangement joins TRBV7-3 to TRBJ2-1, with 12 bases matching TRBD2. This CDR3 is 15 amino acids long. Germline CDR1 SGHTA, CDR2 FQGTGA. J was trimmed by 7 bases and V by 5 bases; bases with no gene match: 6. The CDR3, as DNA: TGTGCCAGCAGCCCGACTAGCGGGAGAGTGAATGAGCAGTTCTTC. Its protein is CASSPTSGRVNEQFF.

The chain employs TRBV10-3 and TRBJ1-4, with 11 bases aligning to TRBD1. J was trimmed by 8 bases and V by 5 bases; bases with no gene match: 4. The CDR3 totals 14 residues. Germline V gene data show CDR1 as ENHRY and CDR2 as SYGVKD. CDR3 sequence: CAISKDRGPEKLFF. The CDR3 DNA reads as TGTGCCATCAGTAAGGACAGGGGGCCGGAAAAACTGTTTTTT.

In this sample, this clone turned up a few times. This sequence joins TRBV2 and TRBJ2-7, with 9 bases fitting TRBD1. Germline CDR1 is SNHLY and CDR2 is FYNNEI. The CDR3 has 15 amino acids. V lost 6 bases and J lost 4; bases outside the gene matches: 10. CDR3 region: CASREGPGTGYEQYF. As DNA, the CDR3 is TGTGCCAGCAGAGAGGGTCCCGGGACAGGGTACGAGCAGTACTTC.

This clone was found once. The chain links TRBV11-2 to TRBJ2-3; 9 bases are a match to TRBD1. The CDR3 has 18 amino acids. V shed 0 bases and J 4 bases; nucleotides not matched to a gene: 11. In germline, CDR1 is SGHAT, CDR2 FQNNGV. Here the CDR3 DNA reads TGTGCCAGCAGCTTAGATCGATCGGGACAGGGTCTTCCAGATACGCAGTATTTT. Residues: CASSLDRSGQGLPDTQYF.

This sequence joins TRBV20-1 and TRBJ1-2; D call uncertain. Germline CDR1 is DFQATT and CDR2 is SNEGSKA (reference sequence). The V end lost 3 bases, the J end lost 7 bases, and 24 bases lay between the germline ends. This CDR3 contains 16 residues. As DNA, the CDR3 is TGCAGTGCTAGTCGTCCGAATCCGCGAGGAGTCGGTGGCTACACCTTC. This codes for CSASRPNPRGVGGYTF.

The CDR3 DNA reads as TGCGCCAGCAGCTTAGAGGCCACACCCTTCGGCACTGAAGCTTTCTTT. Protein sequence: CASSLEATPFGTEAFF. The gene calls are TRBV5-1 and TRBJ1-1; D not resolved. The CDR3 runs 16 residues. CDR1 is SGHRS and CDR2 is YFSETQ in the germline V gene. V shed 2 bases and J shed 4 bases, with 18 bases lying between them.

The V call is TRBV2, the J call TRBJ1-2, with unresolved D. V lost 5 bases and J 0 bases, leaving 13 bases between the germline ends. The CDR3 is 15 residues long. Germline V gives CDR1 SNHLY, CDR2 FYNNEI. The CDR3 is CASSREGTSNYGYTF. The CDR3 DNA follows: TGTGCCAGCAGTCGGGAAGGAACTTCTAACTATGGCTACACCTTC. Filled out from reference TRBV2 and TRBJ1-2, the complete variable domain reads EPEVTQTPSHQVTQMGQEVILRCVPISNHLYFYWYRQILGQKVEFLVSFYNNEISEKSEIFDDQFSVERPDGSNFTLKIRSTKLEDSAMYFCASSREGTSNYGYTFGSGTRLTVV.

This chain links TRBV18 with TRBJ2-3, with 7 bases identical to TRBD1. CDR3 length: 16 residues. Per germline, CDR1 KGHSH and CDR2 LQKENI. The trim removed 5 bases at V and 4 bases at J, leaving 12 bases unmatched. CDR3 loop: CASSSAHRGMSDTQYF. In DNA form, the CDR3 reads TGTGCCAGCTCATCGGCCCACAGGGGTATGTCAGATACGCAGTATTTT.

The chain has TRBV7-8 and TRBJ2-2; the match to TRBD2 covers 7 bases. Germline V lookup: CDR1 SGHVS, CDR2 FQNEAQ. J gave up 3 bases and V 5 bases, and 9 bases lay outside the gene matches. The CDR3 covers 16 residues. The CDR3 is CASSPVGRRDTGELFF. In DNA, the CDR3 is TGTGCCAGCAGCCCCGTCGGGAGGCGGGACACCGGGGAGCTGTTTTTT.

The rearrangement links TRBV11-2 to TRBJ2-2, with D possibly TRBD1 on 6 matching bases. Germline CDR1 SGHAT, CDR2 FQNNGV. The CDR3 loop spans 17 amino acids. Trimming removed 3 bases from V and 7 bases from J, with 21 bases in between. CDR3 loop: CASSFGPGVVRNGELFF. The CDR3 nucleotides read TGTGCCAGCAGCTTTGGACCAGGGGTGGTGAGGAACGGGGAGCTGTTTTTT.

The V and J genes are TRBV5-4 and TRBJ2-7; no firm D call. This CDR3 has 12 residues. Germline V CDR1 and CDR2: SGHNT, YYREEE (reference sequence). Trimming pared 4 bases from V and 3 bases from J, leaving 8 bases between. The chain's CDR3 is CASSLDGYEQYF. As DNA, the CDR3 is TGTGCCAGCAGCCTGGACGGCTACGAGCAGTACTTC.

This chain links TRBV18 with TRBJ2-5; a weak D match, TRBD1 (7 bases). Deletions cut 4 bases from V and 1 base from J, with 16 bases between. The CDR3 has 16 amino acids. Germline-derived CDR1 and CDR2 are KGHSH and LQKENI. CDR3 bases: TGTGCCAGCTCACTTACCGCGGGACAGACCCAAGAGACCCAGTACTTC. Protein product: CASSLTAGQTQETQYF.

The rearrangement links TRBV2 to TRBJ2-3; D is unclear. The CDR3 has 12 residues. V was clipped by 2 bases and J by 6 bases, with 6 bases between them. CDR1 and CDR2 from the germline V gene are SNHLY and FYNNEI. The CDR3 nucleotides read TGTGCCAGCAGTGAATATTCCGATACGCAGTATTTT. This gives the protein CASSEYSDTQYF. Looking up the rest from reference TRBV2 and TRBJ2-3 gives the full variable domain: EPEVTQTPSHQVTQMGQEVILRCVPISNHLYFYWYRQILGQKVEFLVSFYNNEISEKSEIFDDQFSVERPDGSNFTLKIRSTKLEDSAMYFCASSEYSDTQYFGPGTRLTVL.

This rearrangement joins TRBV5-5 to TRBJ2-1, with D maybe TRBD1 (6 bases). The V end was cut by 4 bases, the J end by 2 bases, with 13 bases between. Germline CDR1 is SGHKS and CDR2 is YYEKEE (reference sequence). CDR3 length: 15 amino acids. CDR3 sequence (DNA): TGTGCCAGCAGCACGAGTTGGACAGCCTACAATGAGCAGTTCTTC. Translating gives CASSTSWTAYNEQFF.

V usage is TRBV10-3 and J usage is TRBJ2-7, with D hard to call. The CDR3 runs 13 residues. Germline loops: CDR1 ENHRY, CDR2 SYGVKD. Trimming stripped 0 bases from V and 3 bases from J, with 6 bases between. Here the CDR3 reads CAISESSVYEQYV. The CDR3 DNA reads TGTGCCATCAGTGAGTCGTCCGTCTACGAGCAGTACGTC.